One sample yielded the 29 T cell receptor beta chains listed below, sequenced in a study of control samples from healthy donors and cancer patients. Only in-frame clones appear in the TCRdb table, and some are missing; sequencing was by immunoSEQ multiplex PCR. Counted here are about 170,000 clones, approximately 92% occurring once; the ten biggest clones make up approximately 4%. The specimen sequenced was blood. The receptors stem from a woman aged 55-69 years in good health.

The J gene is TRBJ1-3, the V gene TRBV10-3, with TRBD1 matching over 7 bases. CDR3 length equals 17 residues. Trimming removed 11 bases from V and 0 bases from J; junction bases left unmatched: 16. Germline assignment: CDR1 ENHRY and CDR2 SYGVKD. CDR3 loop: CAATGQHRNLSGNTIYF. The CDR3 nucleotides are TGTGCCGCCACGGGACAGCACAGGAACCTCTCTGGAAACACCATATATTTT.

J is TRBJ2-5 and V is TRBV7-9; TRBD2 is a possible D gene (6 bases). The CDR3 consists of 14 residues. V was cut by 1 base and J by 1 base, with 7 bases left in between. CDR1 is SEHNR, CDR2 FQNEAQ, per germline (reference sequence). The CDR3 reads CASSLVGGQETQYF. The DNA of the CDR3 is TGTGCCAGCAGCTTAGTGGGAGGCCAAGAGACCCAGTACTTC.

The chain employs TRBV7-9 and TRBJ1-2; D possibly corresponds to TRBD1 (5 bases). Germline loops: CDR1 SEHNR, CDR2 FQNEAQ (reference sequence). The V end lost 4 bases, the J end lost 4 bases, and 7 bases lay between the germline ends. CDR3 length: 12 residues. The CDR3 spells CASSYDSYGYTF. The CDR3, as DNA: TGTGCCAGCAGCTACGACAGCTATGGCTACACCTTC.

CDR3: CSGGNGADGYTF. The DNA of the CDR3 is TGCAGCGGCGGGAATGGGGCCGATGGCTACACCTTC. The chain carries TRBV29-1 and TRBJ1-2, with TRBD1 as a possible D gene (5 bases). The CDR3 spans 12 residues. The germline V gene has CDR1 SQVTM and CDR2 ANQGSEA. The V gene lost 7 bases and the J gene lost 6 bases, with 15 bases spanning the gap.

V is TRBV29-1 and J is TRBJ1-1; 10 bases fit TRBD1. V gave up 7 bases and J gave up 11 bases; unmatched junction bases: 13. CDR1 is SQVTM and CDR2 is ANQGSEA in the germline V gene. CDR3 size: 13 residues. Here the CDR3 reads CSAAGDRGRRAFF. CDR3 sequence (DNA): TGCAGCGCGGCCGGGGACAGGGGTCGTCGCGCTTTCTTT.

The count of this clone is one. CDR3 DNA: TGTGCCAGCAGCCACCCAGGCCAAACGAACACCGGGGAGCTGTTTTTT. Its translation is CASSHPGQTNTGELFF. The rearrangement uses TRBV3-1 (or the pseudogene TRBV3-2) and TRBJ2-2; no reliable D call. V was clipped by 3 bases and J by 0 bases, with 11 bases between them. Germline CDR1 and CDR2: LGHDT and YNNKEL (reference sequence). This CDR3 is 16 amino acids long.

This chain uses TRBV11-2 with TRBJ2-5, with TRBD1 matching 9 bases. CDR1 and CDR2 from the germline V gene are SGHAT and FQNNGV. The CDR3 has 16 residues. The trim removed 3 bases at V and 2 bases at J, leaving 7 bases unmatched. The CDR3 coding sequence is TGTGCCAGCAGCTTGGGGACAGGGCGAAGTCAAGAGACCCAGTACTTC. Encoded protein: CASSLGTGRSQETQYF.

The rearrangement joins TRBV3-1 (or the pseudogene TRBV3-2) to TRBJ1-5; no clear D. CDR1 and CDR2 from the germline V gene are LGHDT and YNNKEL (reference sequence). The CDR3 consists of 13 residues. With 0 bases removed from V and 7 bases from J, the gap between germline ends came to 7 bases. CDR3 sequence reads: CASSQDRLQPQHF. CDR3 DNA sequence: TGTGCCAGCAGCCAAGATCGTCTGCAGCCCCAGCATTTT.

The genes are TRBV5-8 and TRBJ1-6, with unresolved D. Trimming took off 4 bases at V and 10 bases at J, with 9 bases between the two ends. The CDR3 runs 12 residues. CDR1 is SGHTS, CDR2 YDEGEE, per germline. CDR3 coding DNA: TGTGCCAGCAGCCCCCAGCTATCACCCCTCCACTTT. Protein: CASSPQLSPLHF.

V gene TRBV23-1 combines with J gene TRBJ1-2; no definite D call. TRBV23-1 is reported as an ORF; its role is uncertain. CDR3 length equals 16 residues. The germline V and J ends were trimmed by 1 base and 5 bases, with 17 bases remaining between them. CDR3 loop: CASSQWAPADLYGYTF. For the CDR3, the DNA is TGCGCCAGCAGTCAATGGGCCCCCGCCGACCTTTATGGCTACACCTTC.

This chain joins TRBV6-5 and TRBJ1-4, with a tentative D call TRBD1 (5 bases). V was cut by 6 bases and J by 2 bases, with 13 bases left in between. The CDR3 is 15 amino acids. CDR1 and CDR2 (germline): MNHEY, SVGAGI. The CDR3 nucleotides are TGTGCCAGCAGGAACGAAGGGACGACTAATGAAAAACTGTTTTTT. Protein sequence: CASRNEGTTNEKLFF.

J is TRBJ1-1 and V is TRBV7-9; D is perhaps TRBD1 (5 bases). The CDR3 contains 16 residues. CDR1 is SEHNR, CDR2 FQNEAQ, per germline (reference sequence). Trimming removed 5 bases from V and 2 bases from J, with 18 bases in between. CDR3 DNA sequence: TGTGCCAGCAGCACGCCTCCGGGACCCCTCAACACTGAAGCTTTCTTT. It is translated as CASSTPPGPLNTEAFF.

CDR3 bases: TGTGCCAGCAGGGACAGGGGATGGGGCAAAAACATTCAGTACTTC. Amino acid sequence: CASRDRGWGKNIQYF. The rearrangement links TRBV6-6 to TRBJ2-4; 9 bases are shared with TRBD1. This CDR3 is 15 amino acids long. Losses at the gene ends were 6 bases for V and 3 bases for J; bases not matched to a gene: 6. In germline, CDR1 is MNHNY, CDR2 SVGAGI (reference sequence).

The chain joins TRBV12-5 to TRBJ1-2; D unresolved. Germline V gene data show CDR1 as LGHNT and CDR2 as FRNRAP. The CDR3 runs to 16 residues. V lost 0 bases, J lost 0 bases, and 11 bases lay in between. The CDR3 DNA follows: TGTGCTAGTGGTTTGGTTCTGTCAGGTCCTAACTATGGCTACACCTTC. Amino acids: CASGLVLSGPNYGYTF.

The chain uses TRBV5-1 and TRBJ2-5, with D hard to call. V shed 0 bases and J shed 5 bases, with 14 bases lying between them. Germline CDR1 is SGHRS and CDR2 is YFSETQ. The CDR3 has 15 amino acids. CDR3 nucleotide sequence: TGCGCCAGCAGCTTGGTGAGGACGGCGCGGGAGACCCAGTACTTC. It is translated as CASSLVRTARETQYF.

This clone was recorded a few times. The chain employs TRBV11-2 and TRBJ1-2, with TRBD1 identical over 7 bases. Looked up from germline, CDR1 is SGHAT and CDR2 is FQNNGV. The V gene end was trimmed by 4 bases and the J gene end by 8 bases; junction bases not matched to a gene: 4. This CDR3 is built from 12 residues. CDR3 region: CASSSRQGGYTF. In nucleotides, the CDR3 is TGTGCCAGCAGCTCCCGACAGGGCGGCTACACCTTC.

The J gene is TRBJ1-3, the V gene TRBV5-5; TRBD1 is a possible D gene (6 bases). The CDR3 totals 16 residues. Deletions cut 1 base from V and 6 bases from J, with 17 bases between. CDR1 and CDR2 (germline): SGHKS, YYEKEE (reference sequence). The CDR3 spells CASSLFLTGALNTIYF. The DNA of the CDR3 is TGTGCCAGCAGCTTGTTTTTGACAGGAGCATTAAACACCATATATTTT.

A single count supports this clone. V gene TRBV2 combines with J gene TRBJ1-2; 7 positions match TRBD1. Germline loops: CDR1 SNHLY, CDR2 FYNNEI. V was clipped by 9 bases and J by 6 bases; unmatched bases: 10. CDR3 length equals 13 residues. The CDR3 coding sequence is TGTGCCAGTCAATTGGACAGGTTGAATGGCTACACCTTC. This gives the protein CASQLDRLNGYTF.

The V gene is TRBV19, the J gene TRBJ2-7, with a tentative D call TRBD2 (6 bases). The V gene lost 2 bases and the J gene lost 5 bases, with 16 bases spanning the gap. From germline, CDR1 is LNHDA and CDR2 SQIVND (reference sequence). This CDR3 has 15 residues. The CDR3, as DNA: TGTGCCAGTAGTATAAGGTCCGCAGGCGGGAACGAGCAGTACTTC. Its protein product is CASSIRSAGGNEQYF.

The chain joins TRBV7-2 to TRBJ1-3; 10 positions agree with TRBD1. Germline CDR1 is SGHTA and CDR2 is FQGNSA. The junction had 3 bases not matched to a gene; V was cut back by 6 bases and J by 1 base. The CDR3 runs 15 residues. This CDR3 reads CASSRQGASGNTIYF. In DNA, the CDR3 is TGTGCCAGCAGTAGACAGGGGGCTTCTGGAAACACCATATATTTT. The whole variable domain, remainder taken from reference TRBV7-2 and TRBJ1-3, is GAGVSQSPSNKVTEKGKDVELRCDPISGHTALYWYRQSLGQGLEFLIYFQGNSAPDKSGLPSDRFSAERTGGSVSTLTIQRTQQEDSAVYLCASSRQGASGNTIYFGEGSWLTVV.

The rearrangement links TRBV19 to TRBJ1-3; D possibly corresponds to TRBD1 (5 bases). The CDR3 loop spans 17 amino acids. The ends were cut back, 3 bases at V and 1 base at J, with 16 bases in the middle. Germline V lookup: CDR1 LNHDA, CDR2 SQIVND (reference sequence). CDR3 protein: CASSIKRQGGSGNTIYF. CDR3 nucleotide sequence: TGTGCCAGTAGTATTAAAAGGCAGGGCGGTTCTGGAAACACCATATATTTT.

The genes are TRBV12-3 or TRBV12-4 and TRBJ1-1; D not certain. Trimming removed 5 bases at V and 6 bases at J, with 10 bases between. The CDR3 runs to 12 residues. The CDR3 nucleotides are TGTGCCAGCAGTGTCCTCCCCTCTGAAGCTTTCTTT. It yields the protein CASSVLPSEAFF.

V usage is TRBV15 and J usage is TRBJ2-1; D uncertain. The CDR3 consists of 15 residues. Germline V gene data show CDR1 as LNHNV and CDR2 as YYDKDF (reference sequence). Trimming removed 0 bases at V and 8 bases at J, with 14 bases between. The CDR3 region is CATSRDRRVIDEQFF. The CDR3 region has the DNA TGTGCCACCAGCAGAGATCGGAGAGTTATTGATGAGCAGTTCTTC. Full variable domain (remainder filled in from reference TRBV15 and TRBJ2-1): DAMVIQNPRYQVTQFGKPVTLSCSQTLNHNVMYWYQQKSSQAPKLLFHYYDKDFNNEADTPDNFQSRRPNTSFCFLDIRSPGLGDTAMYLCATSRDRRVIDEQFFGPGTRLTVL.

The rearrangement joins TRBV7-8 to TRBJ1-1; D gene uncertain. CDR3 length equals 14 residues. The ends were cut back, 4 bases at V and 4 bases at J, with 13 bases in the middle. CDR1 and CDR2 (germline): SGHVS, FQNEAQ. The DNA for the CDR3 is TGTGCCAGCAGCTGGAGTTCTGGGAGCACTGAAGCTTTCTTT. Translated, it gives CASSWSSGSTEAFF.

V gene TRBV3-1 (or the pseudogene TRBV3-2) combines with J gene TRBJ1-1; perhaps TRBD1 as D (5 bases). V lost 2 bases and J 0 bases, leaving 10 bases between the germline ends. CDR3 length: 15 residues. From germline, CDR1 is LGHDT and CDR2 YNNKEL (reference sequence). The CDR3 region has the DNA TGTGCCAGCAGCCAAAGACAGAGCATGAACACTGAAGCTTTCTTT. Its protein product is CASSQRQSMNTEAFF.

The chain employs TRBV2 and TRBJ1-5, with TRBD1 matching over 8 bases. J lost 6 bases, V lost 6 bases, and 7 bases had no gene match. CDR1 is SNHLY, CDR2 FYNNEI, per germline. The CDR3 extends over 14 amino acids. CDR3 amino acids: CASRSGGARQPQHF. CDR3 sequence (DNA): TGTGCCAGCAGATCAGGGGGCGCCCGTCAGCCCCAGCATTTT.

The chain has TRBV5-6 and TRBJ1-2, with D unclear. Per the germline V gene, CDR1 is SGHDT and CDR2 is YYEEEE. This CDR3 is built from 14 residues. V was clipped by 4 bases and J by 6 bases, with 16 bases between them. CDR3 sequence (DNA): TGTGCCAGCAGCCGTGAGAGACCCCTCCATGGCTACACCTTC. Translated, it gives CASSRERPLHGYTF.

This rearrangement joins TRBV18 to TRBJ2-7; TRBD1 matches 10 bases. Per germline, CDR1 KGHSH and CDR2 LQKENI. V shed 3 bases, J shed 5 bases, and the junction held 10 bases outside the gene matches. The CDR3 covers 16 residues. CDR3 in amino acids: CASSPQRPTGGDEQYF. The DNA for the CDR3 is TGTGCCAGCTCACCGCAACGCCCGACAGGGGGCGACGAGCAGTACTTC. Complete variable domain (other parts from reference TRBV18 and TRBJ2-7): NAGVMQNPRHLVRRRGQEARLRCSPMKGHSHVYWYRQLPEEGLKFMVYLQKENIIDESGMPKERFSAEFPKEGPSILRIQQVVRGDSAAYFCASSPQRPTGGDEQYFGPGTRLTVT.

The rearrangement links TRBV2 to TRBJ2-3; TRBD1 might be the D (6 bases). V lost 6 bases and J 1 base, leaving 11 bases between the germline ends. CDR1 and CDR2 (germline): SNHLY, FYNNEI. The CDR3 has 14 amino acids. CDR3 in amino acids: CASRHRTGTDTQYF. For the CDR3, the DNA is TGTGCCAGCAGACACCGGACAGGCACAGATACGCAGTATTTT.